This record concerns one T cell receptor beta chain sequence. The CDR3 contains 12 residues. The V end lost 1 base, the J end lost 2 bases, and 3 bases lay between the germline ends. CDR1 is WSHSY, CDR2 SAAADI, per germline. The data were taken from a study of blood T cell repertoires in COVID-19. Some clones are missing from TCRdb's copy, which holds only in-frame ones; the method was immunoSEQ multiplex PCR. The profile covers 200,000 to 250,000 clones, with approximately 85% appearing a single time and 4.5% to 5.5% taken by the ten largest. The receptor comes from a man aged 50 or older with COVID-19, enrolled during active disease. The sequencing input was peripheral blood. The chain recombines TRBV10-2 with TRBJ2-7; no clear D. In nucleotides, the CDR3 is TGCGCCAGCAGTGAGTTCGCCTACGAGCAGTACTTC. Residues: CASSEFAYEQYF.